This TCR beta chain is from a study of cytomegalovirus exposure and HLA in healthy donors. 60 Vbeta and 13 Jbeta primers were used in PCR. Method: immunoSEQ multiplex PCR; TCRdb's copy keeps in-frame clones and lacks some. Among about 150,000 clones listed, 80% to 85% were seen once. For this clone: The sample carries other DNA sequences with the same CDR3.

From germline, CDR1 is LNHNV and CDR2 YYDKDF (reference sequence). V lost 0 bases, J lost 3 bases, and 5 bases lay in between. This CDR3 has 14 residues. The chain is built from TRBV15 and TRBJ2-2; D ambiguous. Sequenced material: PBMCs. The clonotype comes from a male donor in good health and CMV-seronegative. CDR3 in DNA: TGTGCCACCAGCAGAGATCGAGACACCGGGGAGCTGTTTTTT. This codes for CATSRDRDTGELFF.